These 20 T cell receptor beta chains were sequenced from one sample in a study of T cell responses to AZD1222 COVID-19 vaccine. Assay: immunoSEQ multiplex PCR; the TCRdb copy retains only in-frame clones and omits some. The repertoire holds 90,000 to 120,000 clones, with approximately 89% as singletons. This sample comprised peripheral blood, obtained on day 0 of MenACWY control vaccination. The receptors come from an adult in good health.

The chain carries TRBV7-9 and TRBJ2-7, with unresolved D. The length of the CDR3 is 17 residues. CDR1 is SEHNR, CDR2 FQNEAQ, per germline (reference sequence). The germline V and J ends were trimmed by 2 bases and 0 bases, with 17 bases remaining between them. The CDR3 DNA follows: TGTGCCAGCAGCTTATCGATGATAGGCGAGAGCTCCTACGAGCAGTACTTC. It encodes CASSLSMIGESSYEQYF.

The chain recombines TRBV7-9 with TRBJ1-2; D remains ambiguous. The CDR3 extends over 15 amino acids. V was pared by 1 base and J by 0 bases, with 9 bases between. Looked up from germline, CDR1 is SEHNR and CDR2 is FQNEAQ (reference sequence). For the CDR3, the DNA is TGTGCCAGCAGCTTAGTCCTAGGGACTAACTATGGCTACACCTTC. Protein: CASSLVLGTNYGYTF.

This rearrangement joins TRBV5-4 to TRBJ2-1; TRBD2 aligns across 8 bases. This CDR3 is 16 amino acids long. V dropped 0 bases and J dropped 3; count of bases not matched to a gene: 5. Looked up from germline, CDR1 is SGHNT and CDR2 is YYREEE (reference sequence). CDR3 in amino acids: CASSLVAGGSYNEQFF. CDR3 nucleotides: TGTGCCAGCAGCTTGGTTGCGGGGGGAAGCTACAATGAGCAGTTCTTC.

This clone was detected only once. V usage is TRBV6-5 and J usage is TRBJ2-2; possibly TRBD1 for D (6 bases). The CDR3 totals 14 residues. V was trimmed by 5 bases and J by 7 bases, leaving 14 bases between them. Germline CDR1 and CDR2: MNHEY and SVGAGI. CDR3 bases: TGTGCCAGCAGTACTGGGGGCCTGAGCGGGGAGCTGTTTTTT. Its translation is CASSTGGLSGELFF.

The CDR3 is CASSYYHGYGYTF. CDR3 DNA sequence: TGTGCCAGCAGTTATTATCACGGCTATGGCTACACCTTC. This rearrangement joins TRBV7-9 to TRBJ1-2; D unresolved. Germline CDR1 is SEHNR and CDR2 is FQNEAQ (reference sequence). V lost 6 bases, J lost 4 bases, and 12 bases lay in between. The CDR3 is made up of 13 amino acids.

This chain links TRBV6-5 with TRBJ1-1; D gene unclear. This CDR3 has 14 amino acids. Per germline, CDR1 MNHEY and CDR2 SVGAGI. V was cut by 3 bases and J by 2 bases, with 10 bases left in between. The CDR3 sequence is CASSYGISNTEAFF. In nucleotides, the CDR3 is TGTGCCAGCAGTTATGGGATTTCCAACACTGAAGCTTTCTTT.

As regards this clone: An end of the junction does not agree with germline; a read error may underlie this. The chain links TRBV18 to TRBJ1-2; 7 nucleotides align to TRBD1. The V gene's germline CDR1 is KGHSH and CDR2 LQKENI. CDR3 length: 16 amino acids. CDR3 coding DNA: TGTGCCAGCTCATCACCGGAGACAGGGTATAGCTATGGCTACACCTTC. It codes for CASSSPETGYSYGYTF. Together with reference TRBV18 and TRBJ1-2, the CDR3 gives the full variable domain: NAGVMQNPRHLVRRRGQEARLRCSPMKGHSHVYWYRQLPEEGLKFMVYLQKENIIDESGMPKERFSAEFPKEGPSILRIQQVVRGDSAAYFCASSSPETGYSYGYTFGSGTRLTVV.

CDR3 nucleotides: TGTGCCAGCAGAAGACTGGCTAGCGGGGTGGGAAATGAGCAGTTCTTC. This translates into CASRRLASGVGNEQFF. The chain employs TRBV2 and TRBJ2-1, with 9 positions matching TRBD2. The V gene's germline CDR1 is SNHLY and CDR2 FYNNEI. This CDR3 is 16 amino acids long. V lost 6 bases, J lost 7 bases, and 13 bases stayed unmatched.

The CDR3 DNA reads as TGCGCCAGCGCCCCCTCCGGGACAGGGAATGAAAAACTGTTTTTT. Its translation: CASAPSGTGNEKLFF. This chain links TRBV5-1 with TRBJ1-4, with 9 bases aligning to TRBD1. Germline CDR1 SGHRS, CDR2 YFSETQ. Trimming removed 7 bases from V and 5 bases from J; junction bases left unmatched: 9. This CDR3 contains 15 residues.

This chain uses TRBV11-2 with TRBJ2-7; D not resolved. V was trimmed by 1 base and J by 5 bases, leaving 12 bases between them. This CDR3 comprises 14 residues. Germline-derived CDR1 and CDR2 are SGHAT and FQNNGV. The CDR3 region has the DNA TGTGCCAGCAGCTTAGGTATAGGGTCCCACGAGCAGTACTTC. Encoded protein: CASSLGIGSHEQYF.

The chain uses TRBV7-9 and TRBJ2-3, with D unclear. The V end was cut by 1 base, the J end by 14 bases, with 10 bases between. This CDR3 has 11 amino acids. Germline V gives CDR1 SEHNR, CDR2 FQNEAQ (reference sequence). The CDR3 is CASSLGVGAYF. As DNA, the CDR3 is TGTGCCAGCAGCTTAGGCGTAGGAGCGTATTTT. The full variable domain, in which reference TRBV7-9 and TRBJ2-3 provide the parts outside the CDR3, is DTGVSQNPRHKITKRGQNVTFRCDPISEHNRLYWYRQTLGQGPEFLTYFQNEAQLEKSRLLSDRFSAERPKGSFSTLEIQRTEQGDSAMYLCASSLGVGAYFGPGTRLTVL.

CDR3 region: CASRRTRGSGEQYF. CDR3 bases: TGTGCCAGCAGGAGAACTAGGGGAAGTGGCGAGCAGTACTTC. This chain joins TRBV3-1 (or the pseudogene TRBV3-2) and TRBJ2-7, with D possibly being TRBD1 or TRBD2 (5 bases each). Trimming cost V 6 bases and J 6 bases, with 18 bases left between them. CDR3 length: 14 residues. Per germline, CDR1 LGHDT and CDR2 YNNKEL (reference sequence).

The chain is built from TRBV6-1 and TRBJ1-1; 8 positions match TRBD1. J was trimmed by 0 bases and V by 3 bases; bases with no gene match: 3. This CDR3 is 15 amino acids long. CDR1 is MNHNS and CDR2 is SASEGT in the germline V gene. Here the CDR3 reads CASSDGDRLNTEAFF. CDR3 sequence (DNA): TGTGCCAGCAGTGACGGGGACAGGTTGAACACTGAAGCTTTCTTT.

The chain combines TRBV7-9 with TRBJ2-2; 7 bases align to TRBD1. CDR3 length equals 14 residues. The J segment lost 7 bases and the V segment lost 6 bases, leaving 8 bases of the junction unmatched. Germline CDR1 reads SEHNR; CDR2 reads FQNEAQ (reference sequence). CDR3 sequence: CASRPPRQGGELFF. CDR3 sequence (DNA): TGTGCCAGCAGACCACCTAGACAGGGCGGGGAGCTGTTTTTT.

Of note for this clone: Within the sample, other DNA sequences also encode this same CDR3. The chain couples TRBV28 to TRBJ1-2, with D unresolved. This CDR3 region has 11 residues. V lost 1 base and J lost 8, with 5 bases in between. The germline V gene has CDR1 MDHEN and CDR2 SYDVKM. The CDR3 here is CASSLSRGYTF. The CDR3 DNA sequence: TGTGCCAGCAGTTTATCTAGGGGCTACACCTTC.

This clone came up a few times. The chain combines TRBV5-5 with TRBJ1-1; D is perhaps TRBD1 (6 bases). In germline, CDR1 is SGHKS, CDR2 YYEKEE (reference sequence). The CDR3 runs 13 residues. The V end lost 1 base, the J end lost 4 bases, and 8 bases lay between the germline ends. The CDR3 DNA follows: TGTGCCAGCAGCTTGACAGGGCCCACTGAAGCTTTCTTT. It specifies CASSLTGPTEAFF.

The chain joins TRBV11-2 to TRBJ1-6; weak D call: TRBD1 (6 bases). The CDR3 runs 12 residues. Germline CDR1 is SGHAT and CDR2 is FQNNGV. V was cut by 7 bases and J by 9 bases, with 10 bases left in between. Written as DNA, the CDR3 is TGTGCCAGCACCCGAGGGGGTTCACCCCTCCACTTT. Translated: CASTRGGSPLHF. The variable domain in full, with the rest retrieved from reference TRBV11-2 and TRBJ1-6, is EAGVAQSPRYKIIEKRQSVAFWCNPISGHATLYWYQQILGQGPKLLIQFQNNGVVDDSQLPKDRFSAERLKGVDSTLKIQPAKLEDSAVYLCASTRGGSPLHFGNGTRLTVT.

The table lists this clone with a count of one. The chain combines TRBV6-5 with TRBJ2-7; the match to TRBD2 covers 8 bases. CDR3 size: 16 residues. V lost 4 bases, J lost 1 base, and 9 bases stayed unmatched. CDR1 and CDR2 from the germline V gene are MNHEY and SVGAGI. CDR3 coding DNA: TGTGCCAGCAGTTCCCCGGCGGGGGGCTCTTCCTACGAGCAGTACTTC. Translated, it gives CASSSPAGGSSYEQYF.

The chain links TRBV7-9 to TRBJ2-3; the match to TRBD2 covers 10 bases. Germline CDR1 SEHNR, CDR2 FQNEAQ (reference sequence). J was trimmed by 6 bases and V by 5 bases; bases with no gene match: 8. CDR3 size: 15 residues. CDR3 nucleotides: TGTGCCAGCAGCCTCAGCGGGGGGGCCAGGGATACGCAGTATTTT. This codes for CASSLSGGARDTQYF.

The V and J genes are TRBV7-2 and TRBJ2-2; a possible D gene is TRBD2 (6 bases). This CDR3 spans 16 amino acids. CDR1 is SGHTA and CDR2 is FQGNSA in the germline V gene. V dropped 5 bases and J dropped 0 bases, with 13 bases sitting between them. In nucleotides, the CDR3 is TGTGCCAGCAGCGCCTTCGGGGGTACGAACACCGGGGAGCTGTTTTTT. Encoded protein: CASSAFGGTNTGELFF. Using reference TRBV7-2 and TRBJ2-2 for the parts outside the CDR3, the full variable domain is GAGVSQSPSNKVTEKGKDVELRCDPISGHTALYWYRQSLGQGLEFLIYFQGNSAPDKSGLPSDRFSAERTGGSVSTLTIQRTQQEDSAVYLCASSAFGGTNTGELFFGEGSRLTVL.